The TCR beta chain described here comes from a study of metastatic and nonmetastatic thyroid tumors. Overall study context: Peripheral blood and tumor or nodule samples from malignant and benign thyroid patients were compared. Study findings and constraints: Relative to benign nodules, malignant thyroid tumors were reportedly characterized by significantly elevated TCR beta diversity in blood and tumor.

Before thyroid surgery, none of the patients had received any treatment. MiXCR reprocessed the PCR reads for TCRdb. The sample holds about 37,000 clones; roughly 13% are singletons and the top ten take approximately 9.5%. This clone was seen many times. The antigen remains unidentified. Germline V lookup: CDR1 SNHLY, CDR2 FYNNEI. The CDR3 sequence is 14 residues long. V lost 6 bases to trimming and J lost 2 bases, with 10 bases between them. The sequence was obtained from a female donor with papillary thyroid cancer or a benign thyroid nodule (not recorded which). Some clones in this sample may be carry-over from other donors' samples. Sequenced material: blood. J is TRBJ2-2 and V is TRBV2; D unclear. The CDR3 region has the DNA TGTGCCAGCAGCCCGGATCTCAACACCGGGGAGCTGTTTTTT. Amino acid sequence: CASSPDLNTGELFF.